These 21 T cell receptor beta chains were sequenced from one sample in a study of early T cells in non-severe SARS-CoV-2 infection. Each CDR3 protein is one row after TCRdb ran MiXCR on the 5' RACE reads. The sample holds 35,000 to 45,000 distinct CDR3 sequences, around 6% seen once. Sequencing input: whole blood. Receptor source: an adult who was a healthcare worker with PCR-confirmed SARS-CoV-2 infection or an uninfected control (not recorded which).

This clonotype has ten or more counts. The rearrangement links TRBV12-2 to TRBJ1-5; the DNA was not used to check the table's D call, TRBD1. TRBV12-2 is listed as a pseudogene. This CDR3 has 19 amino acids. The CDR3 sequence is CASRLMSDRGDHSNQPQHF. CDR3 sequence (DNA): TGTGCAAGTCGCTTGATGTCGGACAGGGGGGATCATAGCAATCAGCCCCAGCATTTT.

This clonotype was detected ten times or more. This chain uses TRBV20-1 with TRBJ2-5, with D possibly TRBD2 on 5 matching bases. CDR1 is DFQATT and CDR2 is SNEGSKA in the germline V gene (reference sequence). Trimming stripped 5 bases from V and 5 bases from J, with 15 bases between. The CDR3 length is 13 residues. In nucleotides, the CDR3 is TGCAGTGCTCGGCCGGTACCGGGGGAGACCCAGTACTTC. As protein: CSARPVPGETQYF.

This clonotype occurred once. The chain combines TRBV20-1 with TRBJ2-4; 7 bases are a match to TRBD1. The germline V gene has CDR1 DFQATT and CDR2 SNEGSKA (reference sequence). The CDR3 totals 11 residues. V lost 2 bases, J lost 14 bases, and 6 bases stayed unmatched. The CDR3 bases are TGCAGTGCTAGATTAGGGGGCGTTGAGTACTTC. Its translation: CSARLGGVEYF.

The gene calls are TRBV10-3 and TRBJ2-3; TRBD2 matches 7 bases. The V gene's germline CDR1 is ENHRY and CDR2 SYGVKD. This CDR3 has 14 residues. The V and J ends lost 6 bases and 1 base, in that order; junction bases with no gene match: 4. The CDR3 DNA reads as TGTGCCATCAGGGGAGGGATCCGCACAGATACGCAGTATTTT. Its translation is CAIRGGIRTDTQYF.

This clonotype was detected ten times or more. The CDR3 DNA is TGTGCCACCAGCAGGCCAGGGAAAGTCATCGAAGCTTTCTTT. It specifies CATSRPGKVIEAFF. V usage is TRBV15 and J usage is TRBJ1-1, with a possible D match to TRBD1 (5 bases). Germline V gives CDR1 LNHNV, CDR2 YYDKDF (reference sequence). The CDR3 extends over 14 amino acids. V lost 3 bases, J lost 8 bases, and 16 bases lay in between.

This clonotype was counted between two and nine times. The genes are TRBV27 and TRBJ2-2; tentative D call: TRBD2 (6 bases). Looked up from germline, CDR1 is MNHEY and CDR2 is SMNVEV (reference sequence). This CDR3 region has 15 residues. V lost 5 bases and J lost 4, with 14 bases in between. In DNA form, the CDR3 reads TGTGCCAGCAGTCTTCTCGGGGGTACCACCGGGGAGCTGTTTTTT. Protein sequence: CASSLLGGTTGELFF.

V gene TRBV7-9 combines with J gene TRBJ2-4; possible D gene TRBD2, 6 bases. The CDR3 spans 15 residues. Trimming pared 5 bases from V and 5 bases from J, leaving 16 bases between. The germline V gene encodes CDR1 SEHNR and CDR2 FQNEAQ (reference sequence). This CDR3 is CASSAGGAGQNIQYF. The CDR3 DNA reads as TGTGCCAGCAGCGCCGGCGGGGCCGGCCAAAACATTCAGTACTTC.

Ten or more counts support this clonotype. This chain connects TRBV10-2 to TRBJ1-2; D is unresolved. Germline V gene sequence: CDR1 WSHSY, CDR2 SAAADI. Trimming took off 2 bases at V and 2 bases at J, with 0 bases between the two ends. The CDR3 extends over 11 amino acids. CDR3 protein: CASSENYGYTF. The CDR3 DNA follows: TGCGCCAGCAGTGAGAACTATGGCTACACCTTC.

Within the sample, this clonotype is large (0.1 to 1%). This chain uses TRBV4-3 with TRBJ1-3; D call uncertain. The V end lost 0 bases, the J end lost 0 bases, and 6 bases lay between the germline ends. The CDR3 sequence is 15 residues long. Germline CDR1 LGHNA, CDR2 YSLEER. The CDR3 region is CASSQDTGSGNTIYF. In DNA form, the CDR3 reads TGCGCCAGCAGCCAAGATACGGGCTCTGGAAACACCATATATTTT.

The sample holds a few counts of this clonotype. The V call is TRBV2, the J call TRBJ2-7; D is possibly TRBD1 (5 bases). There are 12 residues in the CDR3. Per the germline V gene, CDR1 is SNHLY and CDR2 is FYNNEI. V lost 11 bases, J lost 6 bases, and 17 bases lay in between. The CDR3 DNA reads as TGTGCCTCCAAGACAGATCTCGGCGAGCAGTACTTC. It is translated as CASKTDLGEQYF.

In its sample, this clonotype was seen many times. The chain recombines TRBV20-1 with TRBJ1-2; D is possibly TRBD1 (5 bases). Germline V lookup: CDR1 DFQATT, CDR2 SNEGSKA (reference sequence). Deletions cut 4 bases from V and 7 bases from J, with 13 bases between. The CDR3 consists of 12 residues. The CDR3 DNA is TGCAGTGCTATAGACAGTGATGGTGGCTACACCTTC. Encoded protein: CSAIDSDGGYTF.

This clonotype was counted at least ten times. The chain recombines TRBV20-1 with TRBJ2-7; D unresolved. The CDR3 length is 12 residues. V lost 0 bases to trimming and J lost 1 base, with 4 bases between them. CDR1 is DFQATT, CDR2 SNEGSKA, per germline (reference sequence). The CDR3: CSARDTSYEQYF. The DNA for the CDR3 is TGCAGTGCTAGAGATACATCCTACGAGCAGTACTTC.

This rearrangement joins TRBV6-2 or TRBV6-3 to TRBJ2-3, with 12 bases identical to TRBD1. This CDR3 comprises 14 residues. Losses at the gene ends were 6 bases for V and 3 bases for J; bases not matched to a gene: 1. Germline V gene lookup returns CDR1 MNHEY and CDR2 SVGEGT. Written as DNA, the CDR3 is TGTGCCAGCAGGGGACAGGGGGCGACAGATACGCAGTATTTT. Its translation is CASRGQGATDTQYF.

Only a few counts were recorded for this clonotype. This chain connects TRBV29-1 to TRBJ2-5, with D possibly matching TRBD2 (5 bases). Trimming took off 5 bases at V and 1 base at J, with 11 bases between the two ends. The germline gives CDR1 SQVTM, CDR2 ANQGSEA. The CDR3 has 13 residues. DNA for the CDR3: TGCAGCGTTCCCCGGGGTAGCCAAGAGACCCAGTACTTC. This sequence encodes CSVPRGSQETQYF.

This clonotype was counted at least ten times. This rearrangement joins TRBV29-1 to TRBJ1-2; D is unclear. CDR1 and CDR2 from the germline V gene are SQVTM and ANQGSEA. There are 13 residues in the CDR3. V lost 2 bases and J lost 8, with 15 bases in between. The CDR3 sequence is CSVESGVSRGYTF. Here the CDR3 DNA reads TGCAGCGTTGAATCTGGGGTCTCTCGGGGCTACACCTTC.

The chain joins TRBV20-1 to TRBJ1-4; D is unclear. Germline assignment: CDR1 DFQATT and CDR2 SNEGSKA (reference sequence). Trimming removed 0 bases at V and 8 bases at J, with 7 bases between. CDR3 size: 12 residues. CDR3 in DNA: TGCAGTGCTAGAGATTCCGGGGAAAAACTGTTTTTT. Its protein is CSARDSGEKLFF.

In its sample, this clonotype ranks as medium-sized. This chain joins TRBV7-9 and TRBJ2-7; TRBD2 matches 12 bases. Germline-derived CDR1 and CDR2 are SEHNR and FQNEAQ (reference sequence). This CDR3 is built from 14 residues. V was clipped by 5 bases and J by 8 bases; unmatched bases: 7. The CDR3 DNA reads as TGTGCCAGCAGCCGAGGAACTAGCGGGGGGAAGCAGTACTTC. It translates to CASSRGTSGGKQYF.

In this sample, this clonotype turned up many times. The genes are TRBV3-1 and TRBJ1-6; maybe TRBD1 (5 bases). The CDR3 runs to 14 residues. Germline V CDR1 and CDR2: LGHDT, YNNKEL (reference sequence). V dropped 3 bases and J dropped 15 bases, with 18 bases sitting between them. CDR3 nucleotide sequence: TGTGCCAGCAGCCATGGAGGGACCCAGGCGATCCTCCACTTT. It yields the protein CASSHGGTQAILHF.

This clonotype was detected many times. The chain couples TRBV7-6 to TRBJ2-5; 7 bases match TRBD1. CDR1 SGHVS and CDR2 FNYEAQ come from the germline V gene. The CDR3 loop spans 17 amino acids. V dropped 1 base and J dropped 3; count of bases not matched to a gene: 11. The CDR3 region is CASSLVGQRRKKETQYF. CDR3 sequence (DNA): TGTGCCAGCAGCTTAGTGGGACAGCGAAGAAAAAAAGAGACCCAGTACTTC.

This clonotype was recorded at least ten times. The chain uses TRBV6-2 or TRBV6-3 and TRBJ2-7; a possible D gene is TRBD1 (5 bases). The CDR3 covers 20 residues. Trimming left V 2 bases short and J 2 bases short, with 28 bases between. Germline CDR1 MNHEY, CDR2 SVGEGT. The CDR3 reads CASSYVSKFQGFRETYEQYF. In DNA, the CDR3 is TGTGCCAGCAGTTACGTCTCAAAGTTCCAGGGATTTAGGGAAACCTACGAGCAGTACTTC.

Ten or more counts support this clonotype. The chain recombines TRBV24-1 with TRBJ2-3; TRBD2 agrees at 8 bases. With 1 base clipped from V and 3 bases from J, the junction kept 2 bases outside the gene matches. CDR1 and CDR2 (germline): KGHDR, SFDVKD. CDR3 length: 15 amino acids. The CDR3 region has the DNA TGTGCCACCAGTGATTTTGCGGGAGGAACAGATACGCAGTATTTT. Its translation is CATSDFAGGTDTQYF.